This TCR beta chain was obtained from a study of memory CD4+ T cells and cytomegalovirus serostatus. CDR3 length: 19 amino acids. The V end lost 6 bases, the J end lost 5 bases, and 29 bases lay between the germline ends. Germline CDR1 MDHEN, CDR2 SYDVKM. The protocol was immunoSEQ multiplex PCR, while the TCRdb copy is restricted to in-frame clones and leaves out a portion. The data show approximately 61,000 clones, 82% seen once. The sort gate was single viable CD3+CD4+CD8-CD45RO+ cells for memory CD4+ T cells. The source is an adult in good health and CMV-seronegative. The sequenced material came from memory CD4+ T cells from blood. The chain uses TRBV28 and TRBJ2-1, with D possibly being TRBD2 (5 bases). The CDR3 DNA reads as TGTGCCAGCAGCCTGGGTACATTAGGGCCCGCGGGTGGAAACAATGAGCAGTTCTTC. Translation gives CASSLGTLGPAGGNNEQFF.